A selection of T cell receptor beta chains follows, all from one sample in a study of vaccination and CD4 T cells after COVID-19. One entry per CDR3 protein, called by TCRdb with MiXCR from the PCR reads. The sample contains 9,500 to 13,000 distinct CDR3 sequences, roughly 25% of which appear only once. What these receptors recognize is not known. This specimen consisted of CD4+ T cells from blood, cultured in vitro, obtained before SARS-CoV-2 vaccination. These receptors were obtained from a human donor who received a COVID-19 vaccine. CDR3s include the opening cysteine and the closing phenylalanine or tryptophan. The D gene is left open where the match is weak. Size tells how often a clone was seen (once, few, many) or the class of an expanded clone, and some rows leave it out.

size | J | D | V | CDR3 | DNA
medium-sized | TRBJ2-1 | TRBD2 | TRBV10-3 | CAISASLAGGPNEQFF | TGTGCCATCAGTGCATCCTTAGCGGGGGGGCCCAATGAGCAGTTCTTC
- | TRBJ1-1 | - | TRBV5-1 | CASSWGSNTEAFF | TGCGCCAGCAGCTGGGGCTCGAACACTGAAGCTTTCTTT
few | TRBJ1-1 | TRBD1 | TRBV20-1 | CSANKHTGGLQDTEAFF | TGCAGTGCTAACAAACACACAGGGGGCTTGCAGGACACTGAAGCTTTCTTT
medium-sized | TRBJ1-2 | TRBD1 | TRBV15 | CATIRTGGRSRDYGYTF | TGTGCCACCATAAGGACAGGGGGGAGGTCGAGGGACTATGGCTACACCTTC
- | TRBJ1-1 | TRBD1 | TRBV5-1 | CASRETGGLNTEAFF | TGCGCCAGCAGGGAGACAGGGGGCTTGAACACTGAAGCTTTCTTT
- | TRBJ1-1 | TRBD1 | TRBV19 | CASSIGTGGRPLLPEAFF | TGTGCCAGTAGTATTGGGACAGGGGGGCGCCCGTTATTACCTGAAGCTTTCTTT
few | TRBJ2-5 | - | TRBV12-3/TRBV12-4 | CASSPRRTKVLETQYF | TGTGCCAGCAGCCCTCGTAGGACAAAGGTGTTGGAGACCCAGTACTTC
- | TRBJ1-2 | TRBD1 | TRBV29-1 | CSADRGGYGYTF | TGCAGCGCTGACAGGGGAGGCTATGGCTACACCTTC
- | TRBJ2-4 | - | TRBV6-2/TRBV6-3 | CASSYGFLAKNIQYF | TGTGCCAGCAGTTACGGCTTCTTAGCCAAAAACATTCAGTACTTC
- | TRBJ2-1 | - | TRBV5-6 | CASSFRGSALSNEQFF | TGTGCCAGCAGCTTCCGCGGCAGTGCCTTGAGCAATGAGCAGTTCTTC
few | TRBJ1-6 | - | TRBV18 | CASSPPLPNSPLHF | TGTGCCAGCTCACCACCGTTGCCCAATTCACCCCTCCACTTT
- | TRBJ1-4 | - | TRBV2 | CASSGVGGRYEKLFF | TGTGCCAGCAGTGGGGTTGGGGGGCGGTATGAAAAACTGTTTTTT
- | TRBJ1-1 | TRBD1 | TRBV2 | CASTLDRGGTGAFF | TGTGCCAGCACTCTGGACAGGGGTGGGACTGGAGCTTTCTTT
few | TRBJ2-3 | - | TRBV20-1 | CSASLPQQRSTDTQYF | TGCAGTGCTAGTCTCCCTCAGCAGCGTAGCACAGATACGCAGTATTTT
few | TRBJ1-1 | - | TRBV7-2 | CASSQRGGPEAFF | TGTGCCAGCAGCCAACGCGGGGGGCCCGAAGCTTTCTTT
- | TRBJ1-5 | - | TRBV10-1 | CARARGYRQPGNQPQHF | TGCGCCAGAGCACGGGGATATAGACAGCCCGGCAATCAGCCCCAGCATTTT
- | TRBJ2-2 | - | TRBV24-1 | CATSDFVGAGHTGELFF | TGTGCCACCAGTGATTTCGTAGGGGCTGGGCACACCGGGGAGCTGTTTTTT
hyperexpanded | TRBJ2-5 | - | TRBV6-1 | CASSEARGFGTQYF | TGTGCCAGCAGTGAAGCTAGAGGGTTCGGGACCCAGTACTTC
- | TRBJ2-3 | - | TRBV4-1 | CASSPVGQTDTQYF | TGCGCCAGCAGCCCAGTAGGACAGACCGATACGCAGTATTTT
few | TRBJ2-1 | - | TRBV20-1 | CSASAGWSVNYNEQFF | TGCAGTGCTAGTGCTGGCTGGAGCGTGAATTACAATGAGCAGTTCTTC
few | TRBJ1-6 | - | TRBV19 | CASSGTRYNSPLHF | TGTGCCAGTAGCGGGACACGGTATAATTCACCCCTCCACTTT
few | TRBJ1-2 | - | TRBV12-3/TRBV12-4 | CASSPRQAANYGYTF | TGTGCCAGCAGTCCCCGGCAGGCAGCTAACTATGGCTACACCTTC
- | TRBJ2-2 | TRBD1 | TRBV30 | CACKTGGAGTGELFF | TGTGCCTGTAAGACAGGGGGCGCGGGCACCGGGGAGCTGTTTTTT
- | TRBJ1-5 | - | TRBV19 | CASSIEGTPNQPQHF | TGTGCCAGTAGTATTGAAGGGACCCCTAACCAGCCCCAGCATTTT
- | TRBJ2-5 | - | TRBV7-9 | CASSSRTERETQYF | TGTGCCAGCAGCTCCCGGACAGAGAGAGAGACCCAGTACTTC
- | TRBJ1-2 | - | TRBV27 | CASRDDYGYTF | TGTGCCAGCAGGGATGACTATGGCTACACCTTC
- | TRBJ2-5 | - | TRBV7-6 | CASAEAVQETQYF | TGTGCCAGCGCCGAGGCGGTCCAAGAGACCCAGTACTTC
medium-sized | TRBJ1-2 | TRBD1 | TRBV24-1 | CATSDPDRDGYGYTF | TGTGCCACCAGTGATCCGGACAGGGATGGCTATGGCTACACCTTC
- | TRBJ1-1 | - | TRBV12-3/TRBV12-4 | CASSSYGAMNTEAFF | TGTGCCAGCAGTAGCTACGGGGCCATGAACACTGAAGCTTTCTTT
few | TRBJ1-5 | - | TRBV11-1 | CASSLDRDQPQHF | TGTGCCAGCAGCCTGGACAGAGATCAGCCCCAGCATTTT
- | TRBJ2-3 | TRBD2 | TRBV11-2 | CASRPLAGARDTQYF | TGTGCCAGCAGACCTCTAGCGGGGGCCCGGGATACGCAGTATTTT
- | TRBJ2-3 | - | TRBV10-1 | CASSELSSGTDTQYF | TGCGCCAGCAGTGAGTTGTCTTCGGGGACAGATACGCAGTATTTT
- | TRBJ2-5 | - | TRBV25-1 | CASSEDSRLPRETQYF | TGTGCCAGCAGTGAGGACAGTCGTCTTCCAAGAGAGACCCAGTACTTC
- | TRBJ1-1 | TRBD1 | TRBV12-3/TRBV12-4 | CASSTLTGPTEAFF | TGTGCCAGCAGTACACTGACAGGGCCCACTGAAGCTTTCTTT
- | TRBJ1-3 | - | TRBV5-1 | CASRPGSGNTIYF | TGCGCCAGCCGACCAGGGTCTGGAAACACCATATATTTT
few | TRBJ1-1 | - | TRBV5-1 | CASSFGRQNTEAFF | TGCGCCAGCAGCTTTGGTCGTCAGAACACTGAAGCTTTCTTT
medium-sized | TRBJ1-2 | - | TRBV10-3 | CAISESELRRNGYTF | TGTGCCATCAGTGAGTCCGAACTTAGACGGAATGGCTACACCTTC
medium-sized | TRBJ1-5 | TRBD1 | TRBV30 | CAWSSLDRGTQPQHF | TGTGCCTGGAGTAGTCTGGACAGGGGTACTCAGCCCCAGCATTTT
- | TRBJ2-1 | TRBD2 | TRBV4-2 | CASSQVGTKLAGHNEQFF | TGTGCCAGCAGCCAAGTAGGGACGAAGCTAGCGGGGCACAATGAGCAGTTCTTC
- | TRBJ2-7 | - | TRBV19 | CASSIALSYEQYF | TGTGCCAGTAGTATTGCCCTTTCCTACGAGCAGTACTTC
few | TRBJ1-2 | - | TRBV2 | CASSDRHSGDYGYTF | TGTGCCAGCAGTGACAGACACTCAGGAGACTATGGCTACACCTTC
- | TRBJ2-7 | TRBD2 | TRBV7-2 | CASSNTGLAYEQYF | TGTGCCAGCAGTAATACTGGACTAGCCTACGAGCAGTACTTC
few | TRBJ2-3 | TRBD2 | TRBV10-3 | CAIRTSGGGGTDTQYF | TGTGCCATCAGAACTAGCGGGGGGGGCGGTACAGATACGCAGTATTTT
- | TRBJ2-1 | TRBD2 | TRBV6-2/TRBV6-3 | CASSRSGGNYNEQFF | TGTGCCAGCAGTAGGAGCGGGGGGAACTACAATGAGCAGTTCTTC
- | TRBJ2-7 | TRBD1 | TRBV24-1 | CATSERQGEQYF | TGTGCCACCAGTGAACGACAGGGCGAGCAGTACTTC
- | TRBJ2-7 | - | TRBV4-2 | CASSQSLTRGARRDEQYF | TGTGCCAGCAGCCAGTCCTTAACCAGGGGGGCGCGGCGGGACGAGCAGTACTTC
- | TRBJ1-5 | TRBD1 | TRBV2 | CASTRSTGGILWGQPQHF | TGTGCCAGCACCCGCTCGACAGGGGGGATATTATGGGGTCAGCCCCAGCATTTT
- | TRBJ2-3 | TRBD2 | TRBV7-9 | CASSFSRGDGADTQYF | TGTGCCAGCAGCTTCTCGCGGGGGGACGGGGCAGATACGCAGTATTTT
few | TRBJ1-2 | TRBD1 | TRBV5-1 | CASSQSGQGFNYGYTF | TGCGCCAGCAGCCAATCGGGACAGGGGTTTAACTATGGCTACACCTTC